This T cell receptor beta chain was sequenced during a study of T-cell reconstitution after alpha-beta-depleted transplantation in children. Overall study results and limits: Hyperexpanded clones declined; after one year, newly produced T cells mostly supplied diversity. At day 60, the high TCRbeta diversity found in some patients originated from recipient T cells and thymic progenitors that had survived. Several hundred rapidly expanded clones from non-depleted graft cells reportedly supplied alpha-beta T cells about two months post-transplant.

Using unique molecular identifiers, the investigators prepared the TCRbeta library. From the PCR reads, TCRdb called clonotypes with MiXCR, one entry per CDR3 protein. The sample shows roughly 790,000 distinct CDR3 sequences, about 15% of them seen only once. This clonotype has only a few counts. Antigen specificity is unknown. This receptor was obtained from a male patient younger than 18 who had a stem cell transplant for acute lymphoblastic leukemia, so the T cells may come from the graft donor. This specimen consisted of PBMCs, mostly from graft donor cells, obtained 360 days after TCRalphabeta/CD19-depleted stem cell transplant.

In nucleotides, the CDR3 is TGTGCCAGCAGCTCTAGCAGGGGACGTCCCGGGGAGCTGTTTTTT. It translates to CASSSSRGRPGELFF. The chain employs TRBV7-3 and TRBJ2-2; D may be TRBD1 (6 bases). This CDR3 comprises 15 residues. With 4 bases removed from V and 6 bases from J, the gap between germline ends came to 15 bases. Germline-derived CDR1 and CDR2 are SGHTA and FQGTGA.